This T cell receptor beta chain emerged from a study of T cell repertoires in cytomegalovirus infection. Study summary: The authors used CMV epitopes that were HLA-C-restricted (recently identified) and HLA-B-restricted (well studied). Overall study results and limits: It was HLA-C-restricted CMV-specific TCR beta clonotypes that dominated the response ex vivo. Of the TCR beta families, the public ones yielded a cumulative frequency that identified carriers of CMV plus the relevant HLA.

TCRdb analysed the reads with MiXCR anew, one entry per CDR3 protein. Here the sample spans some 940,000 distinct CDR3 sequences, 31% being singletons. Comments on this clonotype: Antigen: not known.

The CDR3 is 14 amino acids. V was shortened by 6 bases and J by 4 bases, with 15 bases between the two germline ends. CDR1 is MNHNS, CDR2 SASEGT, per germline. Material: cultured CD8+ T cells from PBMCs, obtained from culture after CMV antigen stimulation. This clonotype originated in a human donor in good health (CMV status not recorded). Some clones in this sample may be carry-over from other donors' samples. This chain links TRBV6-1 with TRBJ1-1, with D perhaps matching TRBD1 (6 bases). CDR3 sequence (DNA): TGTGCCAGCAGCGCCCCGGGGGCGAGCACTGAAGCTTTCTTT. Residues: CASSAPGASTEAFF.